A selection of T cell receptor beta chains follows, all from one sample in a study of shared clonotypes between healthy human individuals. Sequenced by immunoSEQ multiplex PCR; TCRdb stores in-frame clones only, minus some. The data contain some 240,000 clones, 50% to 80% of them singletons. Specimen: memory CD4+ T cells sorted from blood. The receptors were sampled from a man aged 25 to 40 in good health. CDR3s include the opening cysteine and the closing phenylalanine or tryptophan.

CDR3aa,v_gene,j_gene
CASSLSHAGTSFTDTQYF,TRBV7-8,TRBJ2-3
CASSLAGSYEQYF,TRBV28,TRBJ2-7
CASSWGLAGERFAIEQFF,TRBV19,TRBJ2-1
CASSLAGGPGTQYF,TRBV7-9,TRBJ2-3
CATSWPGNEQFF,TRBV15,TRBJ2-1
CASSLLGEGGEQYF,TRBV27,TRBJ2-7
CASSEAQATGELFF,TRBV2,TRBJ2-2
CASRETQYF,TRBV9,TRBJ2-5
CASSLNRQPQETQYF,TRBV5-6,TRBJ2-5
CASSLVTPTDTQYF,TRBV7-8,TRBJ2-3
CASSSSPQTSLYEQYF,TRBV5-5,TRBJ2-7
CSVGDWGTTQYF,TRBV29-1,TRBJ2-5
CASSVGMSDGYEQYF,TRBV9,TRBJ2-7
CASSQDSQGQPQHF,TRBV5-1,TRBJ1-5
CASSELGALGFF,TRBV6-1,TRBJ1-1
CASSLGAGGGYNEQFF,TRBV7-8,TRBJ2-1
CASSPPDRAETQYF,TRBV18,TRBJ2-5
CASSERGYEQYF,TRBV6-1,TRBJ2-7
CSVEVTRGDTQYF,TRBV29-1,TRBJ2-3